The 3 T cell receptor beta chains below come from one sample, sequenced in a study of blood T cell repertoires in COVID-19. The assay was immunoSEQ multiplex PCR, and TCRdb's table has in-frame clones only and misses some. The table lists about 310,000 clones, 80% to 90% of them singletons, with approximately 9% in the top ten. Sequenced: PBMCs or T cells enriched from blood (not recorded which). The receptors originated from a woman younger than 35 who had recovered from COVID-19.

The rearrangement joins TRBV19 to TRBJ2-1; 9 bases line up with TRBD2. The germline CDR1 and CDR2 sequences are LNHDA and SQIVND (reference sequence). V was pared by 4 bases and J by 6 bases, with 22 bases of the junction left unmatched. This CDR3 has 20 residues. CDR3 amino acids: CASSTISRRGGIPPANEQFF. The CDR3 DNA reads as TGTGCCAGTAGTACAATCTCTAGGCGGGGGGGAATCCCCCCCGCCAATGAGCAGTTCTTC.

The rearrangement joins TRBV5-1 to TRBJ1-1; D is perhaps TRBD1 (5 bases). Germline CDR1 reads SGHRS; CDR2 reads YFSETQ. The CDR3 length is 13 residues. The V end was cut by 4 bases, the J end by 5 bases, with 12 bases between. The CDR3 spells CASSLTDGTEAFF. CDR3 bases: TGCGCCAGCAGCCTGACAGACGGGACTGAAGCTTTCTTT.

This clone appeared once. Here the CDR3 reads CSVEVAAEAENQPQHF. The DNA of the CDR3 is TGCAGCGTTGAAGTTGCCGCGGAAGCGGAGAATCAGCCCCAGCATTTT. The J gene is TRBJ1-5, the V gene TRBV29-1; D ambiguous. CDR3 length: 16 amino acids. V lost 1 base, J lost 4 bases, and 17 bases lay in between. CDR1 and CDR2 (germline): SQVTM, ANQGSEA.